These T cell receptor beta chains were read from a single sample in a study of cytomegalovirus exposure and HLA in healthy donors. Profiled with immunoSEQ multiplex PCR; TCRdb holds only in-frame clones, not every one. The sample has about 120,000 clones, roughly 80% seen once. Sequencing used PBMCs. Source of these receptors: a man aged 25 to 40 in good health and CMV-seropositive. The conserved cysteine and the conserved F or W are not part of the CDR3 here.

v_gene	j_gene	len	CDR3aa
TRBV4-1	TRBJ1-2	16	ASSPDMLRVGANYGYT
TRBV4-2	TRBJ2-7	15	ASSQATSGGYTYEQY
TRBV5-8	TRBJ2-1	12	ASSRYRGMGEQF
TRBV1	TRBJ1-2	14	TSSHPRTGKGYGYT
TRBV30	TRBJ1-1	9	AWTVNTEAF
TRBV5-1	TRBJ1-6	13	ASSLGPGSNSPLH
TRBV9	TRBJ1-3	12	ASREDRAGNTIY
TRBV5-1	TRBJ2-2	12	ASSLQGRTGELF
TRBV18	TRBJ1-2	11	ASQGQGRYGYT
TRBV6-1	TRBJ2-1	13	ASRILAGGYDEQF
TRBV5-1	TRBJ2-4	14	ASSSGQLLAKNIQY
TRBV2	TRBJ1-1	11	ASKPGENTEAF
TRBV9	TRBJ1-6	16	ASSPSSIDSSYNSPLH
TRBV4-2	TRBJ2-2	17	ASSQDQGTSGGNTGELF
TRBV29-1	TRBJ1-1	11	SVKDRGNTEAF
TRBV6-4	TRBJ2-4	10	ASSEGRGVQY
TRBV16	TRBJ2-3	14	ASSPTRDSSTDTQY